This T cell receptor beta chain stems from a study of blood T cells in healthy people across ages (dated by TCRdb to between 2015 and 2016). For the wider study: In model experiments, template switching captured about one uniquely barcoded TCR beta cDNA molecule for every two T cells. The study measured age-related changes in TCR beta repertoire diversity using deep sequencing normalized with unique cDNA molecular identifiers. The donors were split into four age groups: young (average 16 years), middle-aged (39), aged (about 62) and long-lived (under 90). To avoid experimental bias, donors of different ages were randomly spread across the sequencing lanes. For two donors (one aged 18 to 30 and one aged 80 or older), the study analyzed two additional independent replicas of 1 million unique cDNA reads from the same blood draw.

Overall results and qualifications from the work: Compared with the aged group, more naive CD4+ T cells, fewer expanded clones and increased TCR diversity were shown by the long-lived group, suggesting age selection. Estimates of total diversity based on one million sequenced T cells were regarded as lower bounds and as underestimates. Because profiling used bulk unsorted PBMCs, naive and antigen-experienced compartments could not be compared conclusively. Because donor CMV infection status was unknown, age-related changes in expanded clonotypes were potentially confounded. As age increased, observed TCR beta diversity per million T cells dropped in a roughly linear way, and a significant reduction was already evident by age 40. Observed TCR beta diversity correlated strongly with the percentage of naive T cells measured by flow cytometry.

Deletion took 0 bases off V and 2 bases off J, with a span of 11 bases between the germline ends. Based on the germline V gene (reference sequence), the CDR1 and CDR2 sequences are DFQATT and SNEGSKA. The CDR3 holds 14 amino acids from the cysteine to the phenylalanine. Only the CDR3 DNA stays, 42 bases, in frame from base 1. The donors were 40 or so Caucasian individuals from Russia, aged roughly 6 to 100 years, who were systemically healthy. Ten milliliters of peripheral blood were drawn from each donor into EDTA-treated Vacutainer tubes. PBMCs were isolated by Ficoll-Paque density-gradient centrifugation, with at least 7 million obtained per sample. Total RNA was extracted from PBMCs with Trizol reagent, with at least 6 micrograms obtained per sample. For every donor, flow cytometry on a PBMC aliquot measured the percentage of naive CD45RAhigh/CD27high T cells. Receptor amplification or capture employed 5' RACE. Instrument used: Illumina HiSeq 2500. A second PCR of about 7 to 12 cycles was performed with a sample-barcoded 5' primer and a J-beta primer mix. A template-switch 5' adaptor carrying 12 random nucleotides introduced a unique molecular identifier onto each TCR beta cDNA molecule. At least 2.5 million CDR3-containing paired-end reads were obtained from each sample. First-strand cDNA was synthesized from all RNA with the Mint cDNA synthesis kit, primed by a TRBC-specific oligonucleotide. Following uracil-DNA glycosylase treatment, all cDNA underwent a first 18-cycle PCR with the universal primers M1SS and BC2_uni_R. Concerning the study's data processing: Each sample was normalized by randomly selecting 1 million high-quality reads, each carrying a distinct molecular identifier. Instead of being binned into consensus sequences, reads with shared molecular identifiers were discarded. MiTCR, with a Q25 quality threshold and the strictest error-elimination algorithm, was used for CDR3 identification, clonotype clustering and error correction. A nonparametric unseen species model with Euler transformation was used to estimate a lower bound on total TCR beta diversity. Using fastp trimming at Q25 and MiXCR clonotype assembly, TCRdb reanalyzed the public sequencing data and kept in-frame beta chains. Identical CDR3 protein sequences are pooled into one entry, listed with their most common genes and DNA. The V and J calls follow TCRdb's processing rather than the paper's. In all, the sample holds more than 800,000 distinct CDR3 sequences, and 29% of those were seen once. Around a sixth of the sample is taken by the ten largest.

This clonotype was picked up many times. The antigen it binds to is not known. No much larger clone is present one base from it, and per-base qualities are unavailable. The clonotype originates from a woman aged 80 or over in good health. The sequenced sample was blood. The chain couples TRBV20-1 to TRBJ2-7, with the identity of the D gene unclear. The CDR3 is CSARDNISPYEQYF. Read as DNA, the sequence is TGCAGTGCTAGAGATAATATTAGCCCCTACGAGCAGTACTTC.